A selection of T cell receptor beta chains follows, all from one sample in a study of T cells expressing NK-cell markers. With the 5' RACE reads reprocessed, TCRdb shows one record per CDR3 protein and no DNA. Found here are around 280,000 distinct CDR3 sequences; the top ten clones hold approximately 0.42%. The sequencing input was blood T cells: a sorted CD56 or NKG2C T cell subset, CD4+ or CD8+ T cells, or bulk PBMC T cells (not recorded which). The receptors were gathered from a man between 18 and 35 years old in good health. CDR3s include the opening cysteine and the closing phenylalanine or tryptophan.

j_gene: TRBJ2-2
v_gene: TRBV12-5
CDR3aa: CASGVLTGGELFF

j_gene: TRBJ1-4
v_gene: TRBV12-3/TRBV12-4
CDR3aa: CASSFFNGTGNEKLFF

j_gene: TRBJ2-1
v_gene: TRBV10-3
CDR3aa: CAISGLSESSYNEQFF

j_gene: TRBJ2-7
v_gene: TRBV20-1
CDR3aa: CSAHPGQTFYEQYF

j_gene: TRBJ2-5
v_gene: TRBV27
CDR3aa: CASSATGDRTTQYF

j_gene: TRBJ1-5
v_gene: TRBV6-1
CDR3aa: CASSRGQGLNQPQHF

j_gene: TRBJ1-4
v_gene: TRBV20-1
CDR3aa: CSARDILEGEKLFF

j_gene: TRBJ2-1
v_gene: TRBV7-2
CDR3aa: CASSPQPPTGNNEQFF

j_gene: TRBJ2-1
v_gene: TRBV20-1
CDR3aa: CSAGTGFGEQFF

j_gene: TRBJ2-1
v_gene: TRBV24-1
CDR3aa: CATSDFGNEQFF

j_gene: TRBJ2-7
v_gene: TRBV6-1
CDR3aa: CASRKTGAGYYEQYF

j_gene: TRBJ2-7
v_gene: TRBV5-1
CDR3aa: CASSLILPGGTYEQYF

j_gene: TRBJ2-1
v_gene: TRBV20-1
CDR3aa: CSASGTGGWNEQFF